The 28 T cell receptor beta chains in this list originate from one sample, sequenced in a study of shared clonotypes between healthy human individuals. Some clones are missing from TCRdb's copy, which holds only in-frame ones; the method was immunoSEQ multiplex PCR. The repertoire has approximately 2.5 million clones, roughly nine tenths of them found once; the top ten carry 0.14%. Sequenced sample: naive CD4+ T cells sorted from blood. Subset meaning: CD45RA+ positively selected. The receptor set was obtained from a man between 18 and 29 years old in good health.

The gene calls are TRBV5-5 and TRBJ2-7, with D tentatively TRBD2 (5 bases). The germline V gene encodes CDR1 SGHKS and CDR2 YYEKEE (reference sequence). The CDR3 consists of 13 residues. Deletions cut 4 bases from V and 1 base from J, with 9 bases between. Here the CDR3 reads CASSGGLSYEQYF. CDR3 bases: TGTGCCAGCAGCGGAGGACTTTCCTACGAGCAGTACTTC.

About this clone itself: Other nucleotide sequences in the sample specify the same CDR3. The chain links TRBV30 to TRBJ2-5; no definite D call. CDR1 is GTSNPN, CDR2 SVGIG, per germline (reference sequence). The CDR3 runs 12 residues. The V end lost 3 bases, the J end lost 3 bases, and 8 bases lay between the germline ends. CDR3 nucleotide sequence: TGTGCCTGGAGGGCGGCGAAAGAGACCCAGTACTTC. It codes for CAWRAAKETQYF.

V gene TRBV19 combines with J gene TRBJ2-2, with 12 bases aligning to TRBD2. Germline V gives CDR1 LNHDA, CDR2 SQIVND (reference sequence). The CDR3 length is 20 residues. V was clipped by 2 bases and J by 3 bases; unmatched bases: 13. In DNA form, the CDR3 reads TGTGCCAGTAGTATATCGGACGGACTAGCGGGATTTTGGTACACCGGGGAGCTGTTTTTT. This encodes CASSISDGLAGFWYTGELFF.

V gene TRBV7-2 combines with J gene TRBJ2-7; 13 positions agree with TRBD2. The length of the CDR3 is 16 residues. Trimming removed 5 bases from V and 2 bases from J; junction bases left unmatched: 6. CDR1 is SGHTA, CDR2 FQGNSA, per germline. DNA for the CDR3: TGTGCCAGCAGCCCACAACTAGCGGGAGGGCCCTACGAGCAGTACTTC. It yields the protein CASSPQLAGGPYEQYF.

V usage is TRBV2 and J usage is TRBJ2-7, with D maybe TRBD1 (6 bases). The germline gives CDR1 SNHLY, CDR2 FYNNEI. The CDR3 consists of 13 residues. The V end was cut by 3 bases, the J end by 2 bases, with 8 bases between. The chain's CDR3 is CASSDQGTYEQYF. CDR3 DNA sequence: TGTGCCAGCAGTGACCAGGGGACCTACGAGCAGTACTTC.

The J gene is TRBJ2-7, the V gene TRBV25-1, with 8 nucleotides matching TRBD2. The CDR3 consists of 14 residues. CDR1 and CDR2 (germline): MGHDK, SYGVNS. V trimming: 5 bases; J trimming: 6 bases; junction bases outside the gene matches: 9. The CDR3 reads CASSSGGRLVEQYF. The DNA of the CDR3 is TGTGCCAGCAGTAGCGGGGGTCGTTTGGTCGAGCAGTACTTC.

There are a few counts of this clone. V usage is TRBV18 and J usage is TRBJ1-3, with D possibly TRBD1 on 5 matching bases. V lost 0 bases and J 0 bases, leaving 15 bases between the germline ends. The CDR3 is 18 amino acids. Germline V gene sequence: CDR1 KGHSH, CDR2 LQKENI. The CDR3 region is CASSPPQGVPNSGNTIYF. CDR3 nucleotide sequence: TGTGCCAGCTCACCACCGCAAGGGGTACCGAACTCTGGAAACACCATATATTTT.

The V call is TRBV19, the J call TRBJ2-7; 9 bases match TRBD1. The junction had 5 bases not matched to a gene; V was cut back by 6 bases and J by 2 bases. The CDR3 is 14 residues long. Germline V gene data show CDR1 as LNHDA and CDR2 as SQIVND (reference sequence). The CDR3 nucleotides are TGTGCCAGTAGCCGACAGGGGGTCCCCTACGAGCAGTACTTC. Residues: CASSRQGVPYEQYF.

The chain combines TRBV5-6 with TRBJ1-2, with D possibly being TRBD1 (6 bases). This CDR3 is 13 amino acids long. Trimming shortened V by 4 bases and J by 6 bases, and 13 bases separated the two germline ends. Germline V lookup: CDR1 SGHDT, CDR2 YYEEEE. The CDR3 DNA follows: TGTGCCAGCAGCCCCGCAGGGGCGGATGGCTACACCTTC. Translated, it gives CASSPAGADGYTF.

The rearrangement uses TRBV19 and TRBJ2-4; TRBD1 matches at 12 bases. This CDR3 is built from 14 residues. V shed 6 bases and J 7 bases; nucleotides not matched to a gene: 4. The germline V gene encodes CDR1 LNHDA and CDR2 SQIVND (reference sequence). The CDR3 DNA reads TGTGCCAGTAGGATGGGACAGGGGGCGAACATTCAGTACTTC. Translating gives CASRMGQGANIQYF.

The CDR3 DNA follows: TGCGCCAGCAGCCAAACTAGCACACCTTACAATGAGCAGTTCTTC. Translated: CASSQTSTPYNEQFF. The chain carries TRBV5-1 and TRBJ2-1, with a weak D call TRBD2 (6 bases). There are 15 residues in the CDR3. The V gene lost 4 bases and the J gene lost 4 bases, with 15 bases spanning the gap. Germline assignment: CDR1 SGHRS and CDR2 YFSETQ.

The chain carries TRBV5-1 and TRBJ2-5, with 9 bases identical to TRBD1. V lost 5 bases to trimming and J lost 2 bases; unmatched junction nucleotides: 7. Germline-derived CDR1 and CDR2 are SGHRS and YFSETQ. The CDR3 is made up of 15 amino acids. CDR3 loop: CASRPQGADQETQYF. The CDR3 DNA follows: TGCGCCAGCAGACCACAGGGGGCTGATCAAGAGACCCAGTACTTC.

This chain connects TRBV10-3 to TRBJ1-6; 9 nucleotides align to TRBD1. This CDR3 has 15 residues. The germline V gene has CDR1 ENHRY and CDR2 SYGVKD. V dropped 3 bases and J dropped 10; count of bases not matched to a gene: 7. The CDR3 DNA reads TGTGCCATCAGTGACAGGACAGGGGACAAATCACCCCTCCACTTT. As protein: CAISDRTGDKSPLHF.

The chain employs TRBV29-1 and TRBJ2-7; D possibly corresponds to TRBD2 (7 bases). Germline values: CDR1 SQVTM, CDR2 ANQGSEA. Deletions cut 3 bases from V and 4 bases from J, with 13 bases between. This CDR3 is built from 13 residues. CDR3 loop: CSVDSGGGYEQYF. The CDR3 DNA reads TGCAGCGTTGATTCGGGGGGCGGGTACGAGCAGTACTTC.

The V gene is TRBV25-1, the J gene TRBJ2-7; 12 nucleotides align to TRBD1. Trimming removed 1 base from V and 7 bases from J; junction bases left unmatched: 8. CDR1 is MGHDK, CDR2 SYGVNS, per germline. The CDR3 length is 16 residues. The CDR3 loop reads CASSELGTGGLREQYF. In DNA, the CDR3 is TGTGCCAGCAGTGAATTAGGGACAGGGGGCTTGCGGGAGCAGTACTTC.

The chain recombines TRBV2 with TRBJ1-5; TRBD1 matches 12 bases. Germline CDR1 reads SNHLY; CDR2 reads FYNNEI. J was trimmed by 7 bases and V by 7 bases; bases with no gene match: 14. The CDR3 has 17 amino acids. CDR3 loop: CASNGLIGTGGYQPQHF. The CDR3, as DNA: TGTGCCAGCAACGGGTTAATAGGGACAGGGGGCTACCAGCCCCAGCATTTT.

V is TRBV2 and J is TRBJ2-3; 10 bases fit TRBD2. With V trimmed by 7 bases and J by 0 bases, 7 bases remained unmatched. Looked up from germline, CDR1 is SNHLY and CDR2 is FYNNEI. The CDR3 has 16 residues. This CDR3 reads CASTGAGGPSTDTQYF. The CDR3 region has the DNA TGTGCCAGCACCGGAGCGGGGGGGCCTAGCACAGATACGCAGTATTTT.

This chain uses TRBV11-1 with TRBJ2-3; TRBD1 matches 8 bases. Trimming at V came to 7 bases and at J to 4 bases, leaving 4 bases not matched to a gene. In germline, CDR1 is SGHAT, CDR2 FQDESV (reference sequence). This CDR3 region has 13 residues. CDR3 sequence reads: CASTGQGSDTQYF. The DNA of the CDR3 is TGTGCCAGCACCGGACAGGGTTCAGATACGCAGTATTTT. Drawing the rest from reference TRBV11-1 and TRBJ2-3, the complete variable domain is EAEVAQSPRYKITEKSQAVAFWCDPISGHATLYWYRQILGQGPELLVQFQDESVVDDSQLPKDRFSAERLKGVDSTLKIQPAELGDSAMYLCASTGQGSDTQYFGPGTRLTVL.

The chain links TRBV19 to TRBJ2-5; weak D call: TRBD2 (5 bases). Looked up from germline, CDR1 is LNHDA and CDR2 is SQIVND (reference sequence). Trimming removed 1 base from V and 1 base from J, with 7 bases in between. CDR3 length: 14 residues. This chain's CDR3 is CASSIVGIQETQYF. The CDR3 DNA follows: TGTGCCAGTAGTATAGTCGGGATCCAAGAGACCCAGTACTTC.

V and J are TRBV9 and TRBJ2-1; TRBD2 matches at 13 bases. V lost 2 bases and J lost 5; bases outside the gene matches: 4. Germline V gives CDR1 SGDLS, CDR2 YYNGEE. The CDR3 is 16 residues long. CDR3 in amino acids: CASSVRGTSGNNEQFF. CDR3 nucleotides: TGTGCCAGCAGCGTGCGGGGGACTAGCGGGAACAATGAGCAGTTCTTC.

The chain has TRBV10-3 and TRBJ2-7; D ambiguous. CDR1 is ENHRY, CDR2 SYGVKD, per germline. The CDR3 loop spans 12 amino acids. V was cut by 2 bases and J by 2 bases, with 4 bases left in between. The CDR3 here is CAISEQPYEQYF. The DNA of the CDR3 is TGTGCCATCAGTGAGCAGCCCTACGAGCAGTACTTC.

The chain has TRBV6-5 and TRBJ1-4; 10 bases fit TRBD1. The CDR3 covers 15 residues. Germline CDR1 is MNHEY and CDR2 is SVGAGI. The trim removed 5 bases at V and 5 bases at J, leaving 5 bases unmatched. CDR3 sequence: CASSQGQGKNEKLFF. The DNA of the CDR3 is TGTGCCAGCAGTCAGGGACAGGGGAAGAATGAAAAACTGTTTTTT.

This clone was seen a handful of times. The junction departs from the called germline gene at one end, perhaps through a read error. DNA of the CDR3: TGTGCCAGCAGTGAATCCGGGACCCCTTACTTC. Amino acid sequence: CASSESGTPYF. The chain carries TRBV6-1 and TRBJ1-2; TRBD1 is a possible D gene (5 bases). From germline, CDR1 is MNHNS and CDR2 SASEGT. The CDR3 covers 11 residues.

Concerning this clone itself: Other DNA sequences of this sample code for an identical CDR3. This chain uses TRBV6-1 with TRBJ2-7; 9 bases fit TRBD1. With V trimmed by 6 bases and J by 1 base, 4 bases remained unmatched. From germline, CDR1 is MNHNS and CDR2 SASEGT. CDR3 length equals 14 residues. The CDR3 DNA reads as TGTGCCAGCAGCGGGACAGGGAGGTCCTACGAGCAGTACTTC. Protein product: CASSGTGRSYEQYF.

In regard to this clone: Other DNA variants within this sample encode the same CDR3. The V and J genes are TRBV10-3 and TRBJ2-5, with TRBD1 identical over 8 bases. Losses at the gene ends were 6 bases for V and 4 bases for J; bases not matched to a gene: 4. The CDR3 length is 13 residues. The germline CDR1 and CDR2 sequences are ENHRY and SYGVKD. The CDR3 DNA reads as TGTGCCATCAGCGGGACAGGTGGAGAGACCCAGTACTTC. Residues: CAISGTGGETQYF.

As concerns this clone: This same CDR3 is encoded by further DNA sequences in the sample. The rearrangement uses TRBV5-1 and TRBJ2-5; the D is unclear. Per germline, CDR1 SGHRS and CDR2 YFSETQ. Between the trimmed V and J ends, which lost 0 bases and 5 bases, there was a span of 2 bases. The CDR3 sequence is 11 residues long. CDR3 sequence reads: CASSLVETQYF. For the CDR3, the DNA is TGCGCCAGCAGCTTGGTCGAGACCCAGTACTTC.

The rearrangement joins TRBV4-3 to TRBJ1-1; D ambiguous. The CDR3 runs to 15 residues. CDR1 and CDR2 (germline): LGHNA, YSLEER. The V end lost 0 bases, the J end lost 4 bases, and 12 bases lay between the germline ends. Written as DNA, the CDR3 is TGCGCCAGCAGCCAAGATCGAGGGTATGGCACTGAAGCTTTCTTT. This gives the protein CASSQDRGYGTEAFF.

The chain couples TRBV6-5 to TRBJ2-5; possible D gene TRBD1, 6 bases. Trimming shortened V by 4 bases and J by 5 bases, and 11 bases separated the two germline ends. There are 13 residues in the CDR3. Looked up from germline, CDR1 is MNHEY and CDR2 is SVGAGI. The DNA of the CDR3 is TGTGCCAGCAGTTTCACAGGGTGGGAGACCCAGTACTTC. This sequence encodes CASSFTGWETQYF.